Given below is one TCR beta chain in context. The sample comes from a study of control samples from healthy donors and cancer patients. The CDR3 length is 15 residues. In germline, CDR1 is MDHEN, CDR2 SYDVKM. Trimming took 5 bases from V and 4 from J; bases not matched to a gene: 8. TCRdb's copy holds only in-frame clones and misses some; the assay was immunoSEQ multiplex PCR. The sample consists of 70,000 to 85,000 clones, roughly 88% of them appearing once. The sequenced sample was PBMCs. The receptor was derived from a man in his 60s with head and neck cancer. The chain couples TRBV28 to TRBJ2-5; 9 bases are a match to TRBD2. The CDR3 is CASSGSGRGVETQYF. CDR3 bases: TGTGCCAGCAGTGGTAGCGGGAGAGGCGTAGAGACCCAGTACTTC. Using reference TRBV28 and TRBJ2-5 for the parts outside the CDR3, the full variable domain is DVKVTQSSRYLVKRTGEKVFLECVQDMDHENMFWYRQDPGLGLRLIYFSYDVKMKEKGDIPEGYSVSREKKERFSLILESASTNQTSMYLCASSGSGRGVETQYFGPGTRLLVL.